This paragraph covers one T cell receptor (beta chain) sequence. The antigen is not known. This record comes from a study of Ad26.COV2.S vaccination and SARS-CoV-2 variants. Turning to the study itself: Donor participated within the Ad26.COV2.S arm of the COV1001 trial. Study-wide results and caveats: In TCR breadth and depth analyses, total T cell responses may have been underestimated.

CDR3 length: 13 residues. Trimming took 7 bases from V and 1 from J, leaving 10 bases between them. Germline V gene data show CDR1 as MNHEY and CDR2 as SVGAGI. Specified treatment: about 20 received Ad26.COV2.S at low or high dose, single or two shots; 5 received placebo; per-sample allocation not given. Day 63 following the first vaccine or placebo injection was when the samples were taken. Clones were sequenced by immunoSEQ multiplex PCR, and TCRdb holds only the in-frame ones, with some missing. The sample lists about 400,000 clones; about four fifths were seen once. This chain links TRBV6-5 with TRBJ2-5, with TRBD1 as a possible D gene (6 bases). The sequencing used peripheral blood, collected in a trial of Ad26.COV2.S vaccine versus placebo. The receptor was isolated from a person aged 18-65 years who received the Ad26.COV2.S COVID-19 vaccine or a placebo. The CDR3 spells CASMGARQETQYF. The CDR3 DNA sequence: TGTGCCAGCATGGGGGCTCGCCAAGAGACCCAGTACTTC.